This paragraph covers one T cell receptor beta chain sequence. The table came from immunoSEQ multiplex PCR; TCRdb's copy has only in-frame clones and leaves some out. The sample has 250,000 or so clones, about 85% seen once. Between the trimmed V and J ends, which lost 8 bases and 4 bases, there was a span of 20 bases. Germline loops: CDR1 SEHNR, CDR2 FQNEAQ (reference sequence). The CDR3 consists of 15 residues. This specimen belongs to a study of blood T cell repertoires in COVID-19. This clonotype originated in a woman in her forties or fifties who had been exposed to COVID-19. Specimen: PBMCs or T cells enriched from blood (not recorded which). The chain recombines TRBV7-9 with TRBJ1-1, with TRBD1 as a possible D gene (5 bases). CDR3 region: CASSPGFLGGTEAFF. The DNA of the CDR3 is TGTGCCAGCTCTCCCGGGTTTTTGGGGGGCACTGAAGCTTTCTTT.